The rows below give T cell receptor beta chains drawn from one sample of a study of beta chain features in type 1 diabetes. Produced via immunoSEQ multiplex PCR; TCRdb's table is partial and in-frame only. The sample has around 300,000 clones, 7% to 9% seen once. The sample comprised central memory CD4+ T cells from blood. Receptors originate from a young woman in good health. CDR3s include the opening cysteine and the closing phenylalanine or tryptophan. D genes are given only for firm matches. Clone size is not always given. Where it is, it says once, few, many or a class for expanded clones.

V gene	J gene	clone size	D gene	CDR3 DNA	CDR3 protein
TRBV2	TRBJ1-5	.	.	TGTGCCAGCACCTACGTTGGGGGGAATCAGCCCCAGCATTTT	CASTYVGGNQPQHF
TRBV11-1	TRBJ2-3	many	.	TGTGCCAGCAGCTTAGAGGGGCCAGGTACGCAGTATTTT	CASSLEGPGTQYF
TRBV5-6	TRBJ2-3	many	TRBD2	TGTGCCAGCAGCTTCTGGGGAGGGGCGGGTAGCACAGATACGCAGTATTTT	CASSFWGGAGSTDTQYF
TRBV6-5	TRBJ2-1	few	TRBD1	TGTGCCAGCAGTTACAACAGGGGAAGAAATGAGCAGTTCTTC	CASSYNRGRNEQFF
TRBV5-1	TRBJ2-3	few	.	TGCGCCAGCAGCTTGACGGTGAACACAGATACGCAGTATTTT	CASSLTVNTDTQYF
TRBV9	TRBJ2-7	few	TRBD2	TGTGCCAGCAGCCCTCGCGGGAGGGAAACCTACGAGCAGTACTTC	CASSPRGRETYEQYF
TRBV2	TRBJ2-7	.	TRBD1	TGTGCCAGCAGCGAGGACAGGGGGCTCTTCGAGCAGTACTTC	CASSEDRGLFEQYF
TRBV4-2	TRBJ2-5	few	TRBD1	TGTGCCAGCAGCCGAGGATCGACAGGGGAGGTGGAGACCCAGTACTTC	CASSRGSTGEVETQYF
TRBV28	TRBJ1-1	few	TRBD1	TGTGCCAGCAGTTTTACCGGGACAGGGAGGACTGAAGCTTTCTTT	CASSFTGTGRTEAFF
TRBV30	TRBJ2-7	.	TRBD1	TGTGCCGGGGGACAGGGGACAGGCGGGAGGAGCTCCTACGAGCAGTACTTC	CAGGQGTGGRSSYEQYF
TRBV6-1	TRBJ2-1	.	TRBD1	TGTGCCAGCAGGCTCGACAGGGGGGCCCACAATGAGCAGTTCTTC	CASRLDRGAHNEQFF
TRBV4-3	TRBJ2-1	few	TRBD2	TGCGCCAGCAGCCGAAGTCGGCGGGAGTGGTATGAGCAGTTCTTC	CASSRSRREWYEQFF
TRBV20-1	TRBJ2-3	.	.	TGCAGTGCTAGCCTCGCAGATACGCAGTATTTT	CSASLADTQYF
TRBV18	TRBJ1-1	.	.	TGTGCCAGCTCACCACAACCACCCTTAGGGCGCAGGCACACTGAAGCTTTCTTT	CASSPQPPLGRRHTEAFF
TRBV9	TRBJ2-2	few	.	TGTGCCAGCAGTCCTTGGGGGCAAAACACCGGGGAGCTGTTTTTT	CASSPWGQNTGELFF
TRBV7-2	TRBJ2-7	.	.	TGTGCCAGCAGCTTAGCGCACAGCTCCTACGAGCAGTACTTC	CASSLAHSSYEQYF
TRBV12-5	TRBJ2-1	few	TRBD1	TGTGCTAGTGGTTCGGGTGATTGGGACAGGGGGTGGCGGGAGCAGTTCTTC	CASGSGDWDRGWREQFF
TRBV2	TRBJ1-3	.	.	TGTGCCAGCAGCGATCCTTACCAGAGGACAGCCCGACGTGGAAACACCATATATTTT	CASSDPYQRTARRGNTIYF
TRBV2	TRBJ2-7	many	.	TGTGCCAGCGGGCGGGTCTACTACGAGCAGTACTTC	CASGRVYYEQYF
TRBV18	TRBJ1-1	few	.	TGTGCCAGCTCACCAAGCGTCGGATTCACTGAAGCTTTCTTT	CASSPSVGFTEAFF
TRBV7-7	TRBJ2-2	few	.	TGTGCTAGCAGCTTAGGAGCGGACAGAGCTAGCACCGGGGAGCTGTTTTTT	CASSLGADRASTGELFF
TRBV6-6	TRBJ1-5	.	.	TGTGCCAGCAGCTTGGCGGGCGTTAGCAATCAGCCCCAGCATTTT	CASSLAGVSNQPQHF
TRBV18	TRBJ1-2	many	.	TGTGCCAGCTCACCCGACAGTACTACTAACTATGGCTACACCTTC	CASSPDSTTNYGYTF
TRBV30	TRBJ2-7	few	TRBD2	TGTGCCTGGAGTTTCCCACCGGGGGGCTCCTACGAGCAGTACTTC	CAWSFPPGGSYEQYF
TRBV28	TRBJ2-1	few	TRBD2	TGTGCCAGCAGTACCCTCGGGAGGGAGTTCTTC	CASSTLGREFF
TRBV25-1	TRBJ2-1	.	.	TGTGCCAGCAGTCCACCGCTGAGGCTACAGGACCTTTCGAATGAGCAGTTCTTC	CASSPPLRLQDLSNEQFF
TRBV7-8	TRBJ2-6	few	TRBD1	TGTGCCAGTAAACAGGGGGCCTCTGGGGCCAACGTCCTGACTTTC	CASKQGASGANVLTF
TRBV11-2	TRBJ2-3	few	.	TGTGCCAGCAGCTCCACCGTAGCAGGGGATACGCAGTATTTT	CASSSTVAGDTQYF
TRBV7-2	TRBJ2-3	.	.	TGTGCCAGCAGCCAAGGACTGGGCAGCGCAGATACGCAGTATTTT	CASSQGLGSADTQYF
TRBV28	TRBJ2-1	.	TRBD2	TGTGCCAGCATTCCTAGCGGGGGGAGCTCCTACAATGAGCAGTTCTTC	CASIPSGGSSYNEQFF
TRBV19	TRBJ1-2	.	TRBD1	TGTGCCAGTAGTAAATCCCGACAGGGAGGCTATGGCTACACCTTC	CASSKSRQGGYGYTF
TRBV11-3	TRBJ1-5	few	.	TGTGCCAGCAGCTTAGAGTCCCGACAGTGCGCAAGGGAGCCCCAGCATTTT	CASSLESRQCAREPQHF
TRBV6-6	TRBJ2-5	few	TRBD1	TGTGCCAGCAAGGTCCCGACAGGGCAAGAGACCCAGTACTTC	CASKVPTGQETQYF
TRBV12-5	TRBJ2-3	few	.	TGTGCTAGTGGTTTGGTACTCGGTTTCACAGATACGCAGTATTTT	CASGLVLGFTDTQYF
TRBV11-3	TRBJ1-2	.	TRBD1	TGTGCCAGCAGCTTAGAGACAGGGAACTATGGCTACACCTTC	CASSLETGNYGYTF
TRBV29-1	TRBJ2-1	few	TRBD2	TGCAGCGTCGTCAACCGGCGGGGGAACAATGAGCAGTTCTTC	CSVVNRRGNNEQFF
TRBV2	TRBJ2-7	.	TRBD2	TGTGCCAGCAATGCGGGAAGGGGAGGGTACGAGCAGTACTTC	CASNAGRGGYEQYF
TRBV5-4	TRBJ1-5	.	TRBD1	TGTGCCAGCAGCGCCGGGACAGCACCCAATCAGCCCCAGCATTTT	CASSAGTAPNQPQHF
TRBV7-3	TRBJ2-7	few	TRBD2	TGTGCCAGCAGCGTACTAGCGGGAGTGGTCCACGAGCAGTACTTC	CASSVLAGVVHEQYF
TRBV5-1	TRBJ2-1	few	.	TGCGCCAGCAGGATGACCAGGGTCGATGAGCAGTTCTTC	CASRMTRVDEQFF
TRBV5-1	TRBJ2-6	few	.	TGCGCCAGCAGCTTCGAGGTGGCTGGGGCCAACGTCCTGACTTTC	CASSFEVAGANVLTF
TRBV28	TRBJ1-1	many	.	TGTGCCAGCAGTTTGGTGACAATTTCCGAAGCTTTCTTT	CASSLVTISEAFF
TRBV4-1	TRBJ2-4	many	TRBD1	TGCGCCAGCAGCCTACGCCCGGGACAGGGCGGAAACATTCAGTACTTC	CASSLRPGQGGNIQYF
TRBV11-2	TRBJ2-7	.	.	TGTGCCAGCAGCTCCCAGGGCGGTGGCAGGAGTTCCTACGAGCAGTACTTC	CASSSQGGGRSSYEQYF
TRBV18	TRBJ2-1	.	TRBD2	TGTGCCAGCTCACCTGGACTAGCGGGAGCTTATGGTCGAGATGAGCAGTTCTTC	CASSPGLAGAYGRDEQFF
TRBV10-3	TRBJ1-2	few	TRBD1	TGTGCCAGCAGTGCGACAGGGGACTATGGCTACACCTTC	CASSATGDYGYTF
TRBV5-1	TRBJ1-4	few	TRBD1	TGCGCCAGCAAGGAGACAGGGAATGAAAAACTGTTTTTT	CASKETGNEKLFF
TRBV29-1	TRBJ2-6	few	TRBD1	TGCAGCGCAATCGGGACAGGGGGCGCTGGGGCCAACGTCCTGACTTTC	CSAIGTGGAGANVLTF
TRBV7-9	TRBJ2-1	few	TRBD1	TGTGCCAGCAGCCCTGGGACAGGGGCCCTCAGCTCCTACAATGAGCAGTTCTTC	CASSPGTGALSSYNEQFF
TRBV12-5	TRBJ2-7	.	TRBD1	TGTGCTAGTGCCCGGGGACAGGGCAGGTACGAGCGGTACTTC	CASARGQGRYERYF